What follows is one T cell receptor beta chain and its context. These data originate in a study of human T cells and chemical hapten exposure. The CDR3 spans 16 residues. Looked up from germline, CDR1 is MDHEN and CDR2 is SYDVKM. V was clipped by 6 bases and J by 4 bases, with 21 bases between them. TCRdb processed the RACE reads anew with MiXCR; each CDR3 protein has one entry. The table has around 120,000 distinct CDR3 sequences, roughly 12% seen once. Time point described: pre-sensitization, week 0. The treatment is: therapeutic diphenylcyclopropenone sensitization with weekly scalp DPC. The material was whole blood, obtained in connection with sensitization to the hapten diphenylcyclopropenone (DPC). The receptor comes from a woman under 30 with alopecia areata. Some clones in this sample may be carry-over from other donors' samples. The J gene is TRBJ2-5, the V gene TRBV28; D might be TRBD1 (6 bases). CDR3 amino acids: CASSRPDRLRGETQYF. CDR3 nucleotides: TGTGCCAGCAGCCGCCCGGACAGACTTAGAGGAGAGACCCAGTACTTC.